Each of the 23 T cell receptor beta chains below was sequenced from the same sample in a study of T-cell memory formation after mild COVID-19. TCRdb reprocessed the 5' RACE reads via MiXCR and lists one record per CDR3 protein. The sample contains around 33,000 distinct CDR3 sequences, around 21% of which appear only once. What was sequenced was PBMCs or a T cell subset sorted from them (not recorded which). The receptors come from an adult who had mild COVID-19 (a few samples of this study predate the infection). Cell type and time point are not known.

This clonotype has at least ten counts. This CDR3 is CASSQEISGKSTDTQYF. The CDR3 nucleotides read TGTGCCAGCAGCCAAGAAATTAGCGGGAAAAGCACAGATACGCAGTATTTT. The V and J genes are TRBV14 and TRBJ2-3; 8 nucleotides match TRBD2. The V gene's germline CDR1 is SGHDN and CDR2 FVKESK. The CDR3 loop spans 17 amino acids. V was pared by 0 bases and J by 0 bases, with 5 bases of the junction left unmatched.

The rearrangement joins TRBV30 to TRBJ2-7; D possibly corresponds to TRBD2 (6 bases). Germline CDR1 GTSNPN, CDR2 SVGIG (reference sequence). The CDR3 has 12 amino acids. V was cut by 0 bases and J by 7 bases, with 10 bases left in between. CDR3 coding DNA: TGTGCCTGGAGTGTCAGCCGGGGGGAGCAGTACTTC. This translates into CAWSVSRGEQYF.

Relative to its sample, this clonotype is medium-sized. The chain carries TRBV4-2 and TRBJ2-7, with 8 bases identical to TRBD2. V lost 4 bases to trimming and J lost 4 bases; unmatched junction nucleotides: 12. Germline CDR1 is LGHNA and CDR2 is YNFKEQ. This CDR3 spans 16 amino acids. CDR3 protein: CASSPGGERGTYEQYF. CDR3 bases: TGTGCCAGCAGCCCGGGAGGGGAGCGGGGTACGTACGAGCAGTACTTC.

The rearrangement links TRBV7-2 to TRBJ1-2, with D uncertain. Per the germline V gene, CDR1 is SGHTA and CDR2 is FQGNSA. This CDR3 is 15 amino acids long. The ends were cut back, 0 bases at V and 3 bases at J, with 11 bases in the middle. The CDR3 DNA reads TGTGCCAGCAGCTTAGCAGGGCCGGCCGACTATGGCTACACCTTC. The encoded protein is CASSLAGPADYGYTF.

In this sample, this clonotype turned up many times. The chain links TRBV30 to TRBJ1-3; D gene ambiguous. Per germline, CDR1 GTSNPN and CDR2 SVGIG (reference sequence). The CDR3 totals 13 residues. Trimming pared 5 bases from V and 0 bases from J, leaving 8 bases between. CDR3 in amino acids: CAWGVYSGNTIYF. DNA of the CDR3: TGTGCCTGGGGGGTCTACTCTGGAAACACCATATATTTT.

The chain recombines TRBV4-3 with TRBJ2-1, with D possibly TRBD2 on 5 matching bases. In germline, CDR1 is LGHNA, CDR2 YSLEER. Trimming cost V 8 bases and J 0 bases, with 11 bases left between them. CDR3 size: 14 residues. The CDR3 loop reads CASASGSSYNEQFF. The CDR3 DNA sequence: TGCGCCAGCGCCTCGGGGAGCTCCTACAATGAGCAGTTCTTC.

The chain links TRBV6-2 or TRBV6-3 to TRBJ1-4; 8 nucleotides agree with TRBD1. The length of the CDR3 is 14 residues. V was pared by 4 bases and J by 8 bases, with 6 bases of the junction left unmatched. From germline, CDR1 is MNHEY and CDR2 SVGEGT. Here the CDR3 DNA reads TGTGCCAGCAGTTCAGGGGGCTTGAGAGAAAAACTGTTTTTT. Translating gives CASSSGGLREKLFF.

The genes are TRBV7-9 and TRBJ2-3, with 14 bases fitting TRBD2. After removal of 5 bases from V and 5 bases from J, the junction contained 9 bases not matched to a gene. Germline values: CDR1 SEHNR, CDR2 FQNEAQ (reference sequence). The CDR3 is 17 amino acids. CDR3 sequence reads: CASSPPPGLAGGDTQYF. The CDR3 nucleotides read TGTGCCAGCAGCCCCCCGCCCGGACTAGCGGGAGGAGATACGCAGTATTTT.

Sample share makes this clonotype medium-sized. The junction does not match germline at one end; this may be a read error. The chain carries TRBV7-8 and TRBJ2-3; tentative D call: TRBD1 (5 bases). Germline V lookup: CDR1 SGHVS, CDR2 FQNEAQ. The CDR3 runs 14 residues. The CDR3 DNA sequence: TGCGCCAGCAGCTTGGGGCCTAGCACAGATACGCAGTATTTT. It yields the protein CASSLGPSTDTQYF. The variable domain in full, with the rest retrieved from reference TRBV7-8 and TRBJ2-3, is GAGVSQSPRYKVAKRGQDVALRCDPISGHVSLFWYQQALGQGPEFLTYFQNEAQLDKSGLPSDRFFAERPEGSVSTLKIQRTQQEDSAVYLCASSLGPSTDTQYFGPGTRLTVL.

This clonotype came up many times. This chain uses TRBV6-5 with TRBJ1-2, with unresolved D. The CDR3 runs to 14 residues. Germline CDR1 reads MNHEY; CDR2 reads SVGAGI. Trimming left V 0 bases short and J 6 bases short, with 11 bases between. The CDR3 region has the DNA TGTGCCAGCAGTTACTCGTGGCGCAATGATGGCTACACCTTC. Its translation: CASSYSWRNDGYTF.

The chain uses TRBV5-1 and TRBJ1-2; 7 positions match TRBD1. This CDR3 is built from 15 residues. Germline V gene data show CDR1 as SGHRS and CDR2 as YFSETQ. V shed 1 base, J shed 9 bases, and the junction held 12 bases outside the gene matches. CDR3 sequence (DNA): TGCGCCAGCAGCTTGCGTGCGACAGGGATTAGGAGCTACACCTTC. This translates into CASSLRATGIRSYTF.

The rearrangement links TRBV11-3 to TRBJ2-5, with D possibly matching TRBD1 (6 bases). V lost 5 bases, J lost 1 base, and 8 bases lay in between. The CDR3 is 13 amino acids. Germline assignment: CDR1 SGHNT and CDR2 YENEEA. The CDR3 loop is CASSQGLQETQYF. CDR3 nucleotide sequence: TGTGCCAGCAGCCAGGGGCTCCAAGAGACCCAGTACTTC.

This clonotype occurred many times. The rearrangement uses TRBV6-6 and TRBJ2-3, with 7 bases fitting TRBD2. Trimming cost V 11 bases and J 6 bases; bases outside gene matches: 17. Germline V gene sequence: CDR1 MNHNY, CDR2 SVGAGI (reference sequence). The CDR3 spans 15 residues. The CDR3 region has the DNA TGTGCCGGAGCTCCCGGACTAGAACGGGGCGATACGCAGTATTTT. As protein: CAGAPGLERGDTQYF.

This clonotype appeared many times. The V call is TRBV16, the J call TRBJ1-2; D not resolved. CDR3 length: 14 residues. From germline, CDR1 is KGHSY and CDR2 FQNENV. The germline V and J ends were trimmed by 4 bases and 7 bases, with 16 bases remaining between them. The CDR3, as DNA: TGTGCCAGCAGCCCCCTTAACGGCGGAGCTGGCTACACCTTC. Translation: CASSPLNGGAGYTF. The variable domain in full, with the rest retrieved from reference TRBV16 and TRBJ1-2, is GEEVAQTPKHLVRGEGQKAKLYCAPIKGHSYVFWYQQVLKNEFKFLISFQNENVFDETGMPKERFSAKCLPNSPCSLEIQATKLEDSAVYFCASSPLNGGAGYTFGSGTRLTVV.

V is TRBV19 and J is TRBJ1-1; TRBD1 aligns across 9 bases. The CDR3 is 15 residues long. J gave up 5 bases and V 5 bases, and 9 bases lay outside the gene matches. CDR1 is LNHDA and CDR2 is SQIVND in the germline V gene (reference sequence). The CDR3 sequence is CASSFWTGAGTEAFF. The CDR3 region has the DNA TGTGCCAGTAGTTTCTGGACAGGGGCGGGTACTGAAGCTTTCTTT.

This clonotype occurred many times. The chain couples TRBV7-3 to TRBJ2-7; weak D call: TRBD2 (6 bases). V dropped 2 bases and J dropped 0 bases, with 11 bases sitting between them. This CDR3 has 15 residues. The germline V gene has CDR1 SGHTA and CDR2 FQGTGA. The CDR3 DNA is TGTGCCAGCAGCTTATTAGCGGAAAGCTCCTACGAGCAGTACTTC. Its translation is CASSLLAESSYEQYF.

This clonotype has a count of ten or more. This CDR3 is CSASLVTGANTEAFF. The CDR3 DNA is TGCAGTGCTAGCCTGGTGACAGGGGCGAACACTGAAGCTTTCTTT. The chain employs TRBV20-1 and TRBJ1-1; 8 bases map to TRBD1. V lost 3 bases and J lost 1; bases outside the gene matches: 7. The CDR3 has 15 residues. Germline V gene lookup returns CDR1 DFQATT and CDR2 SNEGSKA (reference sequence).

The chain links TRBV7-9 to TRBJ2-7, with D possibly being TRBD1 or TRBD2 (5 bases each). The germline V and J ends were trimmed by 7 bases and 2 bases, with 12 bases remaining between them. The CDR3 runs 13 residues. CDR1 is SEHNR and CDR2 is FQNEAQ in the germline V gene (reference sequence). CDR3 bases: TGTGCCAGCACGGAACGAGGGGCCTACGAGCAGTACTTC. This codes for CASTERGAYEQYF.

The V and J genes are TRBV29-1 and TRBJ2-1; 10 bases match TRBD1. The germline V gene encodes CDR1 SQVTM and CDR2 ANQGSEA. This CDR3 comprises 13 residues. Trimming took 5 bases from V and 8 from J; bases not matched to a gene: 6. The CDR3 loop is CSVRLDRGYEQFF. The DNA for the CDR3 is TGCAGCGTTCGTCTGGACAGGGGGTATGAGCAGTTCTTC.

This clonotype occurred many times. The J gene is TRBJ2-3, the V gene TRBV20-1; 16 positions match TRBD2. This CDR3 contains 16 residues. V gave up 4 bases and J gave up 5 bases; unmatched junction bases: 6. CDR1 and CDR2 from the germline V gene are DFQATT and SNEGSKA (reference sequence). The CDR3 DNA is TGCAGTGCTACGGAGGGACTAGCGGGGGGGCAAGATACGCAGTATTTT. Amino acid sequence: CSATEGLAGGQDTQYF.

There are many counts of this clonotype. The chain joins TRBV2 to TRBJ2-5; 8 positions agree with TRBD1. With 10 bases clipped from V and 1 base from J, the junction kept 8 bases outside the gene matches. Germline V CDR1 and CDR2: SNHLY, FYNNEI. There are 14 residues in the CDR3. CDR3: CATGTGWGQETQYF. As DNA, the CDR3 is TGTGCCACCGGGACAGGTTGGGGCCAAGAGACCCAGTACTTC.

This clonotype occurred many times. This sequence joins TRBV7-2 and TRBJ2-1; D unresolved. Per the germline V gene, CDR1 is SGHTA and CDR2 is FQGNSA. This CDR3 contains 15 residues. Trimming shortened V by 6 bases and J by 2 bases, and 14 bases separated the two germline ends. In DNA, the CDR3 is TGTGCCAGCAGGACAAACCTCCATACCTACAATGAGCAGTTCTTC. Its protein product is CASRTNLHTYNEQFF.

This clonotype has at least ten counts. This chain uses TRBV6-2 or TRBV6-3 with TRBJ2-7; perhaps TRBD2 as D (5 bases). This CDR3 region has 13 residues. Germline-derived CDR1 and CDR2 are MNHEY and SVGEGT. V dropped 7 bases and J dropped 3 bases, with 13 bases sitting between them. As DNA, the CDR3 is TGTGCCAGCAAGGGCGCGGGCTACTACGAGCAGTACTTC. Encoded protein: CASKGAGYYEQYF.